The entry that follows covers one T cell receptor beta chain sequence. Antigen specificity is unknown. The CDR3 has 10 amino acids. Germline V gene sequence: CDR1 SQVTM, CDR2 ANQGSEA. V shed 7 bases and J 11 bases; nucleotides not matched to a gene: 6. The PCR used 60 Vbeta and 13 Jbeta primers. TCRdb keeps only in-frame clones here, not all; method: immunoSEQ multiplex PCR. The top ten clones hold around 9.3% of a sample with around 150,000 clones, under 70% of them seen once. The data are from a study of cytomegalovirus exposure and HLA in healthy donors. The wider study: There were just under 400 genotyped donors. Of these, 75% to 85% fell in the genetic ancestry cluster associated with self-reported Caucasian donors. General observations from the study: The records held CMV serostatus as the only immune exposure information. TCR beta V- and J-gene trimming, according to a later analysis, was linked to a missense DCLRE1C variant.

This clonotype was sampled from a man aged 25 to 40 in good health and CMV-seropositive. The chain joins TRBV29-1 to TRBJ1-1; 8 bases line up with TRBD1. The sequencing input was PBMCs. CDR3 DNA: TGCAGCGCTGGACAGGGTCGGGCTTTCTTT. The encoded protein is CSAGQGRAFF.